These T cell receptor beta chains were read from a single sample in a study of blood T cells in healthy people across ages. A single record per CDR3 protein comes from TCRdb applying MiXCR to the 5' RACE reads. The profile shows about 930,000 distinct CDR3 sequences, almost 30% of them singletons. These data also formed part of another study, on T cells of mothers and their children.

The sample was blood. These receptors originate from a woman in her thirties or forties in good health. The CDR3 runs from the conserved cysteine through the conserved F or W. The order of the fields is clone size, V gene, J gene, D gene, CDR3 protein, CDR3 DNA. The D gene is left open where the match is weak. A clone size is listed for some rows: how often the clone was seen (once, few, many), or a class if it is expanded.

few	TRBV2	TRBJ2-1	TRBD2	CASSDTSGGSNEQFF	TGTGCCAGCAGTGATACCAGCGGGGGGTCCAATGAGCAGTTCTTC
few	TRBV9	TRBJ2-2	-	CASSVGGQGYSTGELFF	TGTGCCAGCAGCGTAGGGGGGCAGGGCTATTCCACCGGGGAGCTGTTTTTT
many	TRBV7-6	TRBJ2-1	TRBD2	CASSSQTSGYNEQFF	TGTGCCAGCAGCTCCCAGACTAGCGGATATAATGAGCAGTTCTTC
-	TRBV2	TRBJ1-4	-	CASRTQGLSNEKLFF	TGTGCCAGCAGGACTCAGGGGCTCTCTAATGAAAAACTGTTTTTT
few	TRBV12-3/TRBV12-4	TRBJ1-2	-	CASSLGYRVVRGYTF	TGTGCCAGCAGTTTGGGTTACAGGGTCGTTAGGGGCTACACCTTC
-	TRBV29-1	TRBJ1-1	-	CSALQAEAFF	TGCAGCGCCCTCCAGGCAGAAGCTTTCTTT
few	TRBV7-2	TRBJ2-1	TRBD2	CASSPARSGGTNEQFF	TGTGCCAGCAGCCCCGCCCGTTCGGGGGGAACCAATGAGCAGTTCTTC
-	TRBV7-9	TRBJ2-7	-	CASSPMGSPGNEQYF	TGTGCCAGCAGCCCAATGGGGTCCCCTGGGAACGAGCAGTACTTC
many	TRBV7-2	TRBJ2-7	TRBD2	CASSRPGLVRNEQYF	TGTGCCAGCAGCCGACCGGGACTAGTAAGAAACGAGCAGTACTTC
-	TRBV27	TRBJ2-3	TRBD2	CASSLLRLAGDSDTQYF	TGTGCCAGCAGTTTACTAAGACTAGCGGGGGACTCAGATACGCAGTATTTT
few	TRBV15	TRBJ2-5	TRBD2	CATSRDIAGGTSQTQYF	TGTGCCACCAGCAGAGATATAGCGGGAGGTACTTCGCAGACCCAGTACTTC
many	TRBV20-1	TRBJ2-5	-	CSARGAGQETQYF	TGCAGTGCTAGGGGTGCGGGTCAAGAGACCCAGTACTTC
-	TRBV7-2	TRBJ2-7	TRBD2	CASSTGLAGVSYEQYF	TGTGCCAGCAGCACTGGACTAGCGGGGGTCTCCTACGAGCAGTACTTC